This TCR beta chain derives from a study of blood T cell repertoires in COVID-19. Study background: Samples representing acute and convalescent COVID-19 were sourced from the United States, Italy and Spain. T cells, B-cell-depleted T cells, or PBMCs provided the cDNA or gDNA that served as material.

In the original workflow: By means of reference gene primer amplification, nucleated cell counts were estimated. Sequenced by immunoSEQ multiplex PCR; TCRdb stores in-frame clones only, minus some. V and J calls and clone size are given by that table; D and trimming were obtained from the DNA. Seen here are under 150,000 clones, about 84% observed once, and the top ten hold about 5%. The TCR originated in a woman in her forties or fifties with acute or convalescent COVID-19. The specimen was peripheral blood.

The DNA of the CDR3 is TGTGCCAGTAGTGTGTCCGGGACAGCAAATGAAGCTTTCTTT. Amino acid sequence: CASSVSGTANEAFF. The genes are TRBV19 and TRBJ1-1; 7 bases are shared with TRBD1. There are 14 residues in the CDR3. With 5 bases clipped from V and 7 bases from J, the junction kept 10 bases outside the gene matches. CDR1 is LNHDA and CDR2 is SQIVND in the germline V gene (reference sequence).